The 19 T cell receptor beta chains presented below share a single source sample, sequenced in a study of a mutant IDH1 vaccine in newly diagnosed glioma. Time point here: week 23, last vaccination. Doses of 300 ug of mutant IDH1 20-mer peptide were given with topical imiquimod. These receptors' targets are unknown. Profiling relied on immunoSEQ multiplex PCR, and the TCRdb table lists in-frame clones only, not all of them. Among approximately 60,000 clones listed, roughly 81% were seen once. This sample comprised PBMCs, obtained from a glioma patient whose treatment included an IDH1 peptide vaccine. The origin of the receptors is a woman in her thirties or forties with glioma. Some clones in this sample may be carry-over from other donors' samples.

This clone occurred once. The rearrangement uses TRBV19 and TRBJ1-1; TRBD1 might be the D (5 bases). Trimming cost V 7 bases and J 9 bases, with 18 bases left between them. Looked up from germline, CDR1 is LNHDA and CDR2 is SQIVND (reference sequence). The CDR3 runs 13 residues. The CDR3 protein is CASIYAKRGQAFF. The CDR3 DNA follows: TGTGCCAGTATTTATGCGAAGAGGGGTCAAGCTTTCTTT. Supplemented by reference TRBV19 and TRBJ1-1, the full variable domain reads DGGITQSPKYLFRKEGQNVTLSCEQNLNHDAMYWYRQDPGQGLRLIYYSQIVNDFQKGDIAEGYSVSREKKESFPLTVTSAQKNPTAFYLCASIYAKRGQAFFGQGTRLTVV.

This sequence joins TRBV10-3 and TRBJ2-7; 8 nucleotides align to TRBD1. Unmatched junction bases numbered 2, after V lost 4 bases and J lost 3 bases. The germline V gene encodes CDR1 ENHRY and CDR2 SYGVKD. The CDR3 has 13 residues. CDR3 in amino acids: CAISGGQDYEQYF. The CDR3 coding sequence is TGTGCCATCAGTGGGGGACAGGACTACGAGCAGTACTTC.

Concerning this clone: An end of the junction differs from the germline gene, which may be a read error. V and J are TRBV7-7 and TRBJ2-1; D may match TRBD1 or TRBD2 (5 bases each). Germline V gives CDR1 SSHAT, CDR2 FNYEAQ (reference sequence). The CDR3 is made up of 14 amino acids. CDR3 residues: CASSPGPPLNEQFF. The DNA of the CDR3 is TGTGCTAGCAGCCCGGGACCTCCATTGAATGAGCAGTTCTTC.

The chain joins TRBV4-1 to TRBJ1-2; D not certain. CDR3 size: 12 residues. Germline V lookup: CDR1 MGHRA, CDR2 YSYEKL. The germline V and J ends were trimmed by 4 bases and 8 bases, with 11 bases remaining between them. CDR3 coding DNA: TGCGCCAGCAGCCTCCCTACGGGGGGCTACACCTTC. This encodes CASSLPTGGYTF.

This chain uses TRBV10-3 with TRBJ1-6; the match to TRBD1 covers 7 bases. Trimming cost V 6 bases and J 4 bases; bases outside gene matches: 12. The CDR3 loop spans 17 amino acids. The germline gives CDR1 ENHRY, CDR2 SYGVKD. The CDR3 reads CAISFDRVNSYNSPLHF. DNA for the CDR3: TGTGCCATCAGCTTCGACAGGGTAAATTCGTATAATTCACCCCTCCACTTT.

The sample holds a few counts of this clone. The chain carries TRBV6-6 and TRBJ2-3; 7 bases map to TRBD1. This CDR3 has 12 amino acids. Germline V gives CDR1 MNHNY, CDR2 SVGAGI (reference sequence). The V gene end was trimmed by 4 bases and the J gene end by 14 bases; junction bases not matched to a gene: 9. CDR3 bases: TGTGCCAGCAGTTCTCCAACAGGGGCAGGGTATTTT. Amino acid sequence: CASSSPTGAGYF.

The V and J genes are TRBV7-9 and TRBJ2-5, with 7 bases aligning to TRBD2. Germline trimming cut 2 bases from V and 4 bases from J; bases unmatched to any gene: 1. The V gene's germline CDR1 is SEHNR and CDR2 FQNEAQ (reference sequence). The CDR3 is 13 residues long. The CDR3 DNA reads TGTGCCAGCAGCTTACGGGGGGTAGAGACCCAGTACTTC. Translated, it gives CASSLRGVETQYF.

The chain recombines TRBV30 with TRBJ1-1; no clear D. CDR3 size: 15 residues. The V end was cut by 2 bases, the J end by 1 base, with 14 bases between. Germline CDR1 reads GTSNPN; CDR2 reads SVGIG (reference sequence). The CDR3 DNA follows: TGTGCCTGGAGTATCAATGGACGGGGGAACACTGAAGCTTTCTTT. This encodes CAWSINGRGNTEAFF.

The chain combines TRBV18 with TRBJ1-1; D remains unclear. In germline, CDR1 is KGHSH, CDR2 LQKENI. The CDR3 is 15 residues long. The ends were cut back, 2 bases at V and 6 bases at J, with 16 bases in the middle. In DNA, the CDR3 is TGTGCCAGCTCACCAAAGGATGATAGGCGCGCTGAAGCTTTCTTT. Protein product: CASSPKDDRRAEAFF. The variable domain in full, with the rest retrieved from reference TRBV18 and TRBJ1-1, is NAGVMQNPRHLVRRRGQEARLRCSPMKGHSHVYWYRQLPEEGLKFMVYLQKENIIDESGMPKERFSAEFPKEGPSILRIQQVVRGDSAAYFCASSPKDDRRAEAFFGQGTRLTVV.

The chain carries TRBV6-1 and TRBJ1-4, with 7 bases aligning to TRBD1. V lost 8 bases and J lost 4; bases outside the gene matches: 1. In germline, CDR1 is MNHNS, CDR2 SASEGT. The CDR3 runs to 12 residues. This CDR3 reads CASQGGNEKLFF. CDR3 DNA sequence: TGTGCCAGCCAGGGGGGTAATGAAAAACTGTTTTTT.

The chain has TRBV27 and TRBJ2-7, with 11 bases matching TRBD1. J was trimmed by 6 bases and V by 10 bases; bases with no gene match: 5. This CDR3 comprises 12 residues. Looked up from germline, CDR1 is MNHEY and CDR2 is SMNVEV (reference sequence). The CDR3 loop is CATGTGGFEQYF. CDR3 in DNA: TGTGCCACGGGGACAGGGGGGTTCGAGCAGTACTTC.

This clone was found once. DNA of the CDR3: TGTGCCAGCAGCCTCGGGGGGGCCCGGGGCTACACCTTC. Amino acids: CASSLGGARGYTF. The J gene is TRBJ1-2, the V gene TRBV7-2, with D tentatively TRBD1 (6 bases). Germline V gene lookup returns CDR1 SGHTA and CDR2 FQGNSA. The CDR3 length is 13 residues. Trimming removed 5 bases at V and 8 bases at J, with 15 bases between.

The genes are TRBV20-1 and TRBJ1-2; 7 bases agree with TRBD1. This CDR3 region has 10 residues. Looked up from germline, CDR1 is DFQATT and CDR2 is SNEGSKA (reference sequence). Trimming took 5 bases from V and 14 from J; bases not matched to a gene: 8. The CDR3 reads CSAGDSDLTF. For the CDR3, the DNA is TGCAGTGCTGGGGACAGCGACCTGACCTTC.

This clone qualifies as medium-sized. This chain joins TRBV11-2 and TRBJ2-2; TRBD1 matches 7 bases. V shed 5 bases and J 1 base; nucleotides not matched to a gene: 7. Germline V CDR1 and CDR2: SGHAT, FQNNGV. This CDR3 comprises 16 residues. CDR3 in DNA: TGTGCCAGCAGCCTATTCGGGACAGTGAACACCGGGGAGCTGTTTTTT. Its translation: CASSLFGTVNTGELFF.

CDR3 loop: CASSLWGQGHEQYF. For the CDR3, the DNA is TGCGCCAGCAGCTTGTGGGGACAGGGCCACGAGCAGTACTTC. This chain uses TRBV5-1 with TRBJ2-7, with 9 bases lining up with TRBD1. The V gene end was trimmed by 1 base and the J gene end by 5 bases; junction bases not matched to a gene: 4. CDR3 length equals 14 residues. The V gene's germline CDR1 is SGHRS and CDR2 YFSETQ.

This clone occurred a few times. The rearrangement uses TRBV5-6 and TRBJ2-3; D is ambiguous. Deletions cut 5 bases from V and 5 bases from J, with 12 bases between. Germline CDR1 reads SGHDT; CDR2 reads YYEEEE. The length of the CDR3 is 13 residues. The CDR3 DNA reads as TGTGCCAGCAGAGGCCCGGCCGGAGATACGCAGTATTTT. It is translated as CASRGPAGDTQYF. The full variable domain, with the rest looked up from reference TRBV5-6 and TRBJ2-3, is DAGVTQSPTHLIKTRGQQVTLRCSPKSGHDTVSWYQQALGQGPQFIFQYYEEEERQRGNFPDRFSGHQFPNYSSELNVNALLLGDSALYLCASRGPAGDTQYFGPGTRLTVL.

The chain employs TRBV9 and TRBJ2-3, with 10 bases identical to TRBD2. Germline V gene data show CDR1 as SGDLS and CDR2 as YYNGEE. V shed 3 bases and J 2 bases; nucleotides not matched to a gene: 6. The CDR3 is 16 residues long. DNA of the CDR3: TGTGCCAGCAGCGACATAGCGGGGGGCAACACAGATACGCAGTATTTT. Amino acid sequence: CASSDIAGGNTDTQYF.

The chain carries TRBV19 and TRBJ1-1, with D tentatively TRBD1 (5 bases). The CDR3 extends over 13 amino acids. CDR1 and CDR2 (germline): LNHDA, SQIVND (reference sequence). Trimming took off 10 bases at V and 1 base at J, with 13 bases between the two ends. CDR3 protein: CATRDLRNTEAFF. The DNA for the CDR3 is TGTGCCACCCGGGACCTCCGGAACACTGAAGCTTTCTTT. The complete variable domain, with remaining parts taken from reference TRBV19 and TRBJ1-1, reads DGGITQSPKYLFRKEGQNVTLSCEQNLNHDAMYWYRQDPGQGLRLIYYSQIVNDFQKGDIAEGYSVSREKKESFPLTVTSAQKNPTAFYLCATRDLRNTEAFFGQGTRLTVV.

V and J are TRBV5-1 and TRBJ1-2; no clear D gene. This CDR3 region has 15 residues. V lost 0 bases and J lost 7, with 16 bases in between. Germline-derived CDR1 and CDR2 are SGHRS and YFSETQ. The chain's CDR3 is CASSLDGYGLFGYTF. CDR3 nucleotides: TGCGCCAGCAGCTTGGACGGATACGGACTTTTTGGCTACACCTTC.